The table lists the clone carrying this T cell receptor beta chain with a few counts. These data originate in a study of beta chain features in type 1 diabetes. The CDR3 contains 13 residues. The V and J ends lost 3 bases and 1 base respectively, with 3 bases between them. Germline V gene sequence: CDR1 SGHAT, CDR2 FQDESV (reference sequence). Via the markers CD45RO/CCR7/CD25/CD127/CD95/CD27, stem cell-like memory, regulatory, central memory and naive CD4+ cells were sorted. Each sorted population was over 95% pure. The investigators reverse transcribed all of the isolated RNA, so they sequenced expressed TCRB transcripts. Only in-frame clones appear in the TCRdb table, and some are missing; sequencing was by immunoSEQ multiplex PCR. In the table there are 360,000 or so clones, around 19% of which are singletons.

Sequenced material: naive CD4+ T cells from blood. The receptor was derived from a woman in her late teens or twenties in good health. The chain joins TRBV11-1 to TRBJ2-2; D is ambiguous. The CDR3 here is CASSFKNTGELFF. DNA of the CDR3: TGTGCCAGCAGCTTTAAGAACACCGGGGAGCTGTTTTTT.